One and the same sample provided the 27 T cell receptor beta chains below, sequenced in a study of T cells in Graves' hyperthyroidism and ophthalmopathy. RNA transcripts served as the template for amplifying TCR beta CDR3 regions. TCR CDR3 regions were first amplified by RT-PCR with HTBI primers. TCRdb reprocessed the multiplex PCR reads via MiXCR and lists one record per CDR3 protein. The sample yields about 680,000 distinct CDR3 sequences, 30% to 40% seen once. Sequenced input: blood. These receptor sequences come from a woman between 35 and 50 years old with Graves' hyperthyroidism.

The genes are TRBV6-2 or TRBV6-3 and TRBJ1-5; no firm D call. The CDR3 is made up of 13 amino acids. V dropped 0 bases and J dropped 9 bases, with 9 bases sitting between them. Germline V lookup: CDR1 MNHEY, CDR2 SVGEGT. In nucleotides, the CDR3 is TGTGCCAGCAGTTACTCGCCCCTAGGGCCCCAGCATTTT. It yields the protein CASSYSPLGPQHF.

V usage is TRBV19 and J usage is TRBJ2-7; TRBD2 matches at 15 bases. The V gene's germline CDR1 is LNHDA and CDR2 SQIVND (reference sequence). The junction had 8 bases not matched to a gene; V was cut back by 5 bases and J by 9 bases. This CDR3 is built from 15 residues. CDR3 residues: CASSPGLAGGPPQYF. For the CDR3, the DNA is TGTGCCAGTAGTCCGGGACTAGCGGGGGGACCTCCGCAGTACTTC. Variable domain in full (rest from reference TRBV19 and TRBJ2-7): DGGITQSPKYLFRKEGQNVTLSCEQNLNHDAMYWYRQDPGQGLRLIYYSQIVNDFQKGDIAEGYSVSREKKESFPLTVTSAQKNPTAFYLCASSPGLAGGPPQYFGPGTRLTVT.

With respect to this clonotype: An end of the junction differs from the germline gene, which may be a read error. V gene TRBV12-3 or TRBV12-4 combines with J gene TRBJ1-1, with D perhaps matching TRBD1 (6 bases). This CDR3 contains 15 residues. The CDR3 DNA sequence: TGTGCCAGTTCACCACTTCGGGACACGAACACTGGAGCTTTCTTT. Translating gives CASSPLRDTNTGAFF.

The chain joins TRBV15 to TRBJ1-5, with 7 nucleotides matching TRBD1. CDR3 size: 16 residues. Germline CDR1 LNHNV, CDR2 YYDKDF (reference sequence). V lost 0 bases, J lost 2 bases, and 4 bases stayed unmatched. The CDR3 loop is CATSRETGAGNQPQHF. The CDR3 DNA reads TGTGCCACCAGCAGAGAAACAGGGGCAGGCAATCAGCCCCAGCATTTT.

The gene calls are TRBV6-5 and TRBJ2-7; D gene ambiguous. This CDR3 comprises 14 residues. Per the germline V gene, CDR1 is MNHEY and CDR2 is SVGAGI. Trimming removed 8 bases from V and 3 bases from J, with 17 bases in between. The CDR3 DNA follows: TGTGCCAGCCCAAAGATTTTCGGCCACTACGAGCAGTACTTC. Translating it yields CASPKIFGHYEQYF.

This clonotype was observed a handful of times. In DNA, the CDR3 is TGTGCCAGCAGCTTGAAGTTCGGTAGGGGACAGGGGAATGAAAAACTGTTTTTT. Translation: CASSLKFGRGQGNEKLFF. The rearrangement uses TRBV5-4 and TRBJ1-4; 10 nucleotides match TRBD1. Germline CDR1 is SGHNT and CDR2 is YYREEE (reference sequence). V shed 1 base, J shed 5 bases, and the junction held 11 bases outside the gene matches. The CDR3 covers 18 residues. The entire variable domain, with the rest obtained from reference TRBV5-4 and TRBJ1-4, is as follows: ETGVTQSPTHLIKTRGQQVTLRCSSQSGHNTVSWYQQALGQGPQFIFQYYREEENGRGNFPPRFSGLQFPNYSSELNVNALELDDSALYLCASSLKFGRGQGNEKLFFGSGTQLSVL.

V gene TRBV10-3 combines with J gene TRBJ1-6, with 11 positions matching TRBD1. The CDR3 extends over 15 amino acids. Per germline, CDR1 ENHRY and CDR2 SYGVKD. The junction had 4 bases not matched to a gene; V was cut back by 5 bases and J by 7 bases. The CDR3 loop reads CAISTGTGGNSPLHF. The CDR3 nucleotides are TGTGCCATCAGTACCGGGACAGGGGGGAATTCACCCCTCCACTTT.

The chain joins TRBV7-6 to TRBJ1-5; D not resolved. This CDR3 has 12 residues. Germline V gives CDR1 SGHVS, CDR2 FNYEAQ. With 4 bases removed from V and 14 bases from J, the gap between germline ends came to 15 bases. The CDR3 region is CASSSETSSEHF. CDR3 nucleotides: TGTGCCAGCAGCTCCGAGACTAGCTCCGAGCATTTT.

J is TRBJ2-7 and V is TRBV7-9; TRBD1 agrees at 10 bases. The CDR3 contains 15 residues. Germline-derived CDR1 and CDR2 are SEHNR and FQNEAQ (reference sequence). V shed 6 bases, J shed 4 bases, and the junction held 9 bases outside the gene matches. The CDR3 nucleotides are TGTGCCAGCAGTAGCCCCCGGACAGGGGGGTACGAGCAGTACTTC. Translating it yields CASSSPRTGGYEQYF.

Comments on this clonotype: This could be a read error, since a much larger clone is one nucleotide away. The chain couples TRBV2 to TRBJ2-2, with 8 bases lining up with TRBD2. The CDR3 runs to 14 residues. Losses at the gene ends were 6 bases for V and 6 bases for J; bases not matched to a gene: 6. Germline V CDR1 and CDR2: SNHLY, FYNNEI. The CDR3: CASSDGGAAGELFF. As DNA, the CDR3 is TGTGCCAGCAGCGACGGGGGGGCCGCCGGGGAGCTGTTTTTT.

This clonotype has more than one count but fewer than ten. Germline is not matched at one junction end, which may reflect a read error. This chain uses TRBV7-8 with TRBJ1-1; D unresolved. The CDR3 loop spans 14 amino acids. Germline V CDR1 and CDR2: SGHVS, FQNEAQ. In DNA form, the CDR3 reads TGCGCCAGCAGCCAATACGAGGGGAACACTGAAGCTTTCTTT. It translates to CASSQYEGNTEAFF.

A word on this clonotype: Being one base from a much bigger clone, this may be a read error. V is TRBV10-3 and J is TRBJ1-1; D is undetermined. CDR3 length equals 14 residues. Trimming shortened V by 3 bases and J by 1 base, and 9 bases separated the two germline ends. Germline V gene data show CDR1 as ENHRY and CDR2 as SYGVKD. This chain's CDR3 is CAISDVEKNTEAFF. The CDR3 nucleotides read TGTGCCATCAGTGACGTGGAGAAGAACACTGAAGCTTTCTTT.

This chain uses TRBV6-6 with TRBJ2-2; no clear D. Germline lookup yields CDR1 MNHNY and CDR2 SVGAGI (reference sequence). Deletions cut 2 bases from V and 8 bases from J, with 15 bases between. The CDR3 totals 15 residues. Here the CDR3 DNA reads TGTGCCAGCAGTTACCCGGTAGCAATGGGGGGGGAGCTGTTTTTT. Encoded protein: CASSYPVAMGGELFF.

The rearrangement links TRBV6-6 to TRBJ1-1; 7 bases are shared with TRBD1. This CDR3 contains 12 residues. The germline V gene has CDR1 MNHNY and CDR2 SVGAGI (reference sequence). With V trimmed by 5 bases and J by 7 bases, 4 bases remained unmatched. The CDR3 loop is CASSRQGDEAFF. The CDR3 nucleotides are TGTGCCAGCAGTCGACAGGGAGATGAAGCTTTCTTT.

V gene TRBV6-6 combines with J gene TRBJ1-1; no firm D call. V lost 6 bases and J lost 0, with 11 bases in between. The germline CDR1 and CDR2 sequences are MNHNY and SVGAGI (reference sequence). CDR3 length: 14 amino acids. In DNA, the CDR3 is TGTGCCAGCAGCATAAGAACGATGAACACTGAAGCTTTCTTT. Residues: CASSIRTMNTEAFF.

The table lists this clonotype with many counts. The CDR3 loop reads CASSAQGNTGELFF. Here the CDR3 DNA reads TGCGCCAGCAGCGCACAGGGGAACACCGGGGAGCTGTTTTTT. The chain carries TRBV5-1 and TRBJ2-2; possibly TRBD1 for D (6 bases). Trimming stripped 4 bases from V and 1 base from J, with 8 bases between. The CDR3 sequence is 14 residues long. CDR1 and CDR2 from the germline V gene are SGHRS and YFSETQ.

This clonotype came up many times. The chain combines TRBV10-2 with TRBJ2-2, with a weak D call TRBD1 (6 bases). Germline V lookup: CDR1 WSHSY, CDR2 SAAADI. V lost 10 bases, J lost 1 base, and 10 bases lay in between. The CDR3 runs 13 residues. DNA of the CDR3: TGCGCCACCAGGGGTGGGAACACCGGGGAGCTGTTTTTT. Amino acid sequence: CATRGGNTGELFF.

In its sample, this clonotype was seen a few times. V gene TRBV5-1 combines with J gene TRBJ2-3, with D uncertain. The CDR3 is 13 amino acids. Trimming took off 1 base at V and 1 base at J, with 4 bases between the two ends. Germline V gene lookup returns CDR1 SGHRS and CDR2 YFSETQ. DNA of the CDR3: TGCGCCAGCAGCTTGTCGGGCACAGATACGCAGTATTTT. As protein: CASSLSGTDTQYF.

The sample holds many counts of this clonotype. The CDR3 sequence: CASSESKSERDGYEQYF. In nucleotides, the CDR3 is TGTGCCAGCAGTGAATCAAAGAGCGAACGGGATGGCTACGAGCAGTACTTC. This rearrangement joins TRBV25-1 to TRBJ2-7, with D maybe TRBD2 (5 bases). V lost 1 base and J 3 bases, leaving 19 bases between the germline ends. The CDR3 covers 17 residues. Germline V gene lookup returns CDR1 MGHDK and CDR2 SYGVNS.

The genes are TRBV20-1 and TRBJ2-5; 10 bases fit TRBD2. The CDR3 is made up of 14 amino acids. From germline, CDR1 is DFQATT and CDR2 SNEGSKA (reference sequence). This CDR3 reads CRAEASGGTDTQYF. The CDR3 coding sequence is TGCAGGGCGGAGGCTAGCGGGGGCACAGATACGCAGTACTTC.

This clonotype was seen just once. The chain employs TRBV10-3 and TRBJ2-7; D gene ambiguous. This CDR3 region has 13 residues. Trimming shortened V by 1 base and J by 4 bases, and 8 bases separated the two germline ends. CDR1 and CDR2 (germline): ENHRY, SYGVKD. CDR3 loop: CAISELQTYEQYF. The CDR3 DNA is TGTGCCATCAGTGAGTTACAGACATACGAGCAGTACTTC.

This rearrangement joins TRBV9 to TRBJ2-2; D may be TRBD2 (6 bases). Germline loops: CDR1 SGDLS, CDR2 YYNGEE. Trimming removed 6 bases from V and 3 bases from J, with 18 bases in between. The CDR3 is made up of 16 amino acids. CDR3 sequence: CASTPTGGVDTGELFF. Written as DNA, the CDR3 is TGTGCCAGCACCCCCACCGGAGGGGTGGACACCGGGGAGCTGTTTTTT.

This clonotype was seen once. The V and J genes are TRBV10-3 and TRBJ1-1; tentatively, D is TRBD1 (6 bases). The CDR3 runs 14 residues. The germline CDR1 and CDR2 sequences are ENHRY and SYGVKD. Trimming took off 6 bases at V and 6 bases at J, with 17 bases between the two ends. CDR3 sequence (DNA): TGTGCCATCAGAAAACAGGGAAGGGATTCTGAAGCTTTCTTT. It encodes CAIRKQGRDSEAFF.

This clonotype appeared a few times. The gene calls are TRBV4-3 and TRBJ2-7; 8 nucleotides match TRBD1. The CDR3 spans 15 residues. V was pared by 1 base and J by 0 bases, with 2 bases of the junction left unmatched. Germline V CDR1 and CDR2: LGHNA, YSLEER. DNA for the CDR3: TGCGCCAGCAGCCAAGCGGACAGGGCCTCCTACGAGCAGTACTTC. Its protein product is CASSQADRASYEQYF.

Ten or more counts support this clonotype. The DNA for the CDR3 is TGTGCCAGCAGCGTAGAGGGTCGAGTCTCTGGAAACACCATATATTTT. Protein: CASSVEGRVSGNTIYF. The chain uses TRBV9 and TRBJ1-3, with D unresolved. V shed 0 bases and J shed 0 bases, with 10 bases lying between them. This CDR3 contains 16 residues. The V gene's germline CDR1 is SGDLS and CDR2 YYNGEE. The variable domain in full, with the rest retrieved from reference TRBV9 and TRBJ1-3, is DSGVTQTPKHLITATGQRVTLRCSPRSGDLSVYWYQQSLDQGLQFLIQYYNGEERAKGNILERFSAQQFPDLHSELNLSSLELGDSALYFCASSVEGRVSGNTIYFGEGSWLTVV.

The rearrangement joins TRBV12-3 or TRBV12-4 to TRBJ1-1; 8 bases line up with TRBD1. This CDR3 has 17 residues. Germline trimming cut 5 bases from V and 1 base from J; bases unmatched to any gene: 12. Here the CDR3 DNA reads TGTGCCAGCAGTATAAATTGGACAGGGCAAAGGAACACTGAAGCTTTCTTT. This translates into CASSINWTGQRNTEAFF.

The chain combines TRBV19 with TRBJ1-5; D possibly corresponds to TRBD1 (6 bases). Germline CDR1 and CDR2: LNHDA and SQIVND (reference sequence). Deletions cut 3 bases from V and 0 bases from J, with 15 bases between. The CDR3 runs 17 residues. The CDR3 nucleotides read TGTGCCAGTAGTATGGGCCGAGGGGGTTATAGCAATCAGCCCCAGCATTTT. It encodes CASSMGRGGYSNQPQHF.